The source of this T cell receptor beta chain is a study of response to subunit inactivated influenza vaccine. Trimming took 4 bases from V and 12 from J, leaving 15 bases between them. This CDR3 has 12 amino acids. The germline V gene encodes CDR1 LGHDT and CDR2 YNNKEL (reference sequence). MiXCR, run by TCRdb on the RT-PCR reads, gives a single entry per CDR3 protein. The sample contains some 850,000 distinct CDR3 sequences, about 18% of which appear only once. Sequencing was performed on PBMCs from blood, taken approximately 5 days after vaccination. This chain uses TRBV3-1 with TRBJ2-5; D may match TRBD1 or TRBD2 (5 bases each). This receptor was taken from a man between 45 and 60 years old who received an inactivated influenza vaccine. Here the CDR3 DNA reads TGTGCCAGCAGCCGGGGGTTAGGTGAGGAGTACTTC. Translation: CASSRGLGEEYF.